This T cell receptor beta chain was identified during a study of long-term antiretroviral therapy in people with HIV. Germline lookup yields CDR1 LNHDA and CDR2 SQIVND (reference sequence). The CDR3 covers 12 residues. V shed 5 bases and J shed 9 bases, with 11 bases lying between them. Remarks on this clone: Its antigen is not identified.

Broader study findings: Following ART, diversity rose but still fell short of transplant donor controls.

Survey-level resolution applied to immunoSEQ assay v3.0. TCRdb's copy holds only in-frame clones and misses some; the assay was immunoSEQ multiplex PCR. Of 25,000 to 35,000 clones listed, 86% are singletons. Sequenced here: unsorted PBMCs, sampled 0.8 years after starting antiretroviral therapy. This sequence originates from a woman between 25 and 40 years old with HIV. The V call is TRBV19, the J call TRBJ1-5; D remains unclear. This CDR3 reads CASSPPAMPQHF. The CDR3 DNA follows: TGTGCCAGTAGTCCCCCCGCGATGCCCCAGCATTTT.